The clone carrying this T cell receptor beta chain was seen at least ten times. This record belongs to a study of T cells after yellow fever vaccination. TCRdb re-called the 5' RACE reads through MiXCR, storing one row per CDR3 protein. The table has 110,000 to 150,000 distinct CDR3 sequences, under 8% seen once; the top ten hold under 0.7%. The CDR3 is 16 residues long. CDR1 SEHNR and CDR2 FQNEAQ come from the germline V gene (reference sequence). Unmatched junction bases numbered 11, after V lost 5 bases and J lost 5 bases. The chain has TRBV7-9 and TRBJ2-1; 8 nucleotides line up with TRBD1. This sequence was found in a man younger than 45 who received the YFV17D yellow fever vaccine. Sequenced here: CD4+ T cells sorted from PBMCs, sampled 10 days after the yellow fever booster vaccination. CDR3 sequence (DNA): TGTGCCAGCAGCCCACTAGGGCAGGGGGCCGACAATGAGCAGTTCTTC. Translating gives CASSPLGQGADNEQFF.